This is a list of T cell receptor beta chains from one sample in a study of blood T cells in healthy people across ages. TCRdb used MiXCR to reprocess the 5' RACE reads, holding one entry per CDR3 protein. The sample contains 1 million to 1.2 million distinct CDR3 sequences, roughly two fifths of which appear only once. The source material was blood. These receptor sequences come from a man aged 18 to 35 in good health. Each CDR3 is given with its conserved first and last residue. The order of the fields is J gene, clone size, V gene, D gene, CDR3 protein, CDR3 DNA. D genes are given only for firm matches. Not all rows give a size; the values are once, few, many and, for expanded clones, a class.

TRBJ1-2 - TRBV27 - CASSSDPGSFYGYTF TGTGCCAGCAGTTCTGACCCGGGTTCATTCTATGGCTACACCTTC
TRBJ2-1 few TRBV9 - CASSVALAFYNEQFF TGTGCCAGCAGCGTAGCCCTAGCTTTCTACAATGAGCAGTTCTTC
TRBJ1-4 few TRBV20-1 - CSAIEGGEKLFF TGCAGTGCTATCGAGGGAGGGGAAAAACTGTTTTTT
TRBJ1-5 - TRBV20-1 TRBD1 CSARTLTGGNQPQHF TGCAGTGCTAGAACATTGACAGGGGGTAATCAGCCCCAGCATTTT
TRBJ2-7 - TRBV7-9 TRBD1 CASSLYLGTGNAYEQYF TGTGCCAGCAGCCTATACTTAGGGACAGGAAACGCCTACGAGCAGTACTTC
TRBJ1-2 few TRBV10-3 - CVSGGPRPYGYTF TGTGTCTCCGGCGGGCCTCGCCCTTATGGCTACACCTTC
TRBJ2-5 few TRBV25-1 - CASSALDSFGNEQYF TGTGCCAGCAGTGCCTTGGACAGCTTCGGCAATGAGCAGTACTTC
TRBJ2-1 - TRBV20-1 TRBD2 CSAKGLAGRYNEQFF TGCAGTGCTAAGGGACTAGCGGGTAGATACAATGAGCAGTTCTTC
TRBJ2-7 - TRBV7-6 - CASSPRGVQSSYNEQYF TGTGCCAGCAGCCCCCGCGGAGTCCAGAGCTCCTACAATGAGCAGTACTTC
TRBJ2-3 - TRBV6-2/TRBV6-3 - CASSTTGGTTQYF TGTGCCAGCAGTACCACCGGGGGTACTACGCAGTATTTT
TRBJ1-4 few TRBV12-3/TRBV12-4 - CASSPHGGGANEKLFF TGTGCCAGCAGCCCCCACGGGGGTGGGGCTAATGAAAAACTGTTTTTT
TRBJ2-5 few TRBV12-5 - CASGLVGHQYQETQYF TGTGCTAGTGGTTTGGTGGGACATCAGTACCAAGAGACCCAGTACTTC
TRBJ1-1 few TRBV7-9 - CASIRTGNTEAFF TGTGCCAGCATCCGGACGGGCAACACTGAAGCTTTCTTT
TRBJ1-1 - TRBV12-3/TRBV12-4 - CASTRQDRLTEAFF TGTGCCAGCACTCGACAGGACCGGCTCACTGAAGCTTTCTTT